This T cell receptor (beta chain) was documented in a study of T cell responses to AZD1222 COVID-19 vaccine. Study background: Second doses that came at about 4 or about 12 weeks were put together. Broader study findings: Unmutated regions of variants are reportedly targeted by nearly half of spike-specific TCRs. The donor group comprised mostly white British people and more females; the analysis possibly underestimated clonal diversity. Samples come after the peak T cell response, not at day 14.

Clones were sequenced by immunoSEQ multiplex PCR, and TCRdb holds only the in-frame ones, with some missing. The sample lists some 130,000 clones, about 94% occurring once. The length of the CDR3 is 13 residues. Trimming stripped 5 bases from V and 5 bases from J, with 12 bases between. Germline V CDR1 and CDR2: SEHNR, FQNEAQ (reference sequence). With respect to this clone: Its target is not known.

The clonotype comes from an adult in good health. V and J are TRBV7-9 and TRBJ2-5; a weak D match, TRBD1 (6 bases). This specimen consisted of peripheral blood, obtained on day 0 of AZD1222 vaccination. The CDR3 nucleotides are TGTGCCAGCAGCACCAGGGGCGGGGAGACCCAGTACTTC. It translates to CASSTRGGETQYF.